This TCR beta chain stems from a study of tumor-infiltrating lymphocytes in glioblastoma multiforme. Whole-study findings and limits: The T cells in this sample were not sorted into functional subsets. TCR plus mutation findings rest on a single glioblastoma patient.

About this clonotype: Its target is unknown.

TCR beta libraries were built from RNA through three nested multiplex PCR rounds using modified ARM-PCR. These TCRB libraries lack any described unique molecular identifiers. TCRdb re-derived calls from the multiplex PCR reads in MiXCR, one entry per CDR3 protein. The table has 9,000 to 10,000 distinct CDR3 sequences, about 70% seen once. The CDR3 length is 12 residues. The ends were cut back, 4 bases at V and 6 bases at J, with 10 bases in the middle. CDR1 and CDR2 (germline): DFQATT, SNEGSKA (reference sequence). Specimen: brain tumor tissue. This receptor was taken from a male donor with glioblastoma. The rearrangement uses TRBV20-1 and TRBJ2-1; D possibly corresponds to TRBD1 (6 bases). The CDR3 DNA is TGCAGTGCTATACAAGGGGGCAATGAGCAGTTCTTC. Encoded protein: CSAIQGGNEQFF.